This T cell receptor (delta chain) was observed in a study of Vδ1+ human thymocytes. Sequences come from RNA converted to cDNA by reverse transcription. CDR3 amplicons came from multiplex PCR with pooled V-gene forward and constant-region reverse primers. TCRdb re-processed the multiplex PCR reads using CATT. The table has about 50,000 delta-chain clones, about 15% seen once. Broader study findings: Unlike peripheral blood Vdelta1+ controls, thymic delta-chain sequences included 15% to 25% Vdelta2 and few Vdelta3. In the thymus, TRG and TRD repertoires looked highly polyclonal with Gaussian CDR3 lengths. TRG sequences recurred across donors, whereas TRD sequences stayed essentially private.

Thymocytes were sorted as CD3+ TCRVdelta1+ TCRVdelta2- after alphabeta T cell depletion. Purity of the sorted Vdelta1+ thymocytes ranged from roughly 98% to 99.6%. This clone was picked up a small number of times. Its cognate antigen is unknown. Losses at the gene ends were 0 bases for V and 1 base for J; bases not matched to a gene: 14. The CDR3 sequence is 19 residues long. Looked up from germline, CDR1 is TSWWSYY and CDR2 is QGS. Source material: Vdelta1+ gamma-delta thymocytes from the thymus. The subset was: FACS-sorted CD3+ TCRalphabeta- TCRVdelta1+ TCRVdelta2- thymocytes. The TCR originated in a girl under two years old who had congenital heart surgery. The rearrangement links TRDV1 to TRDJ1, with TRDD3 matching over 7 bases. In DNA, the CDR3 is TGTGCTCTTGGGGAACTTTACAACGAACTGGGGCCCTTCACCGATAAACTCATCTTT. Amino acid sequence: CALGELYNELGPFTDKLIF.